These 26 T cell receptor beta chains share one sample of origin, sequenced in a study of shared clonotypes between healthy human individuals. The repertoire was sequenced with immunoSEQ multiplex PCR; TCRdb's copy has only in-frame clones and lacks some. The repertoire consists of 2 million to 2.5 million clones, with more than 80% occurring once and the leading ten covering 0.39%. Sequences were obtained from naive CD4+ T cells from PBMCs. Subset indicated: CD45RA+ positively selected. The source of these receptors is a man between 18 and 29 years old in good health. Some clones in this sample may be carry-over from other donors' samples.

J is TRBJ1-5 and V is TRBV14; a weak D match, TRBD1 (5 bases). This CDR3 is built from 12 residues. CDR1 and CDR2 (germline): SGHDN, FVKESK. Trimming cost V 10 bases and J 10 bases, with 17 bases left between them. CDR3 in DNA: TGTGCCAACCAAGAGGGGCCCCGACCCCAGCATTTT. Protein: CANQEGPRPQHF. Complete variable domain (other parts from reference TRBV14 and TRBJ1-5): EAGVTQFPSHSVIEKGQTVTLRCDPISGHDNLYWYRRVMGKEIKFLLHFVKESKQDESGMPNNRFLAERTGGTYSTLKVQPAELEDSGVYFCANQEGPRPQHFGDGTRLSIL.

The chain has TRBV10-3 and TRBJ1-6; D is undetermined. Looked up from germline, CDR1 is ENHRY and CDR2 is SYGVKD. This CDR3 contains 13 residues. Trimming removed 8 bases at V and 10 bases at J, with 15 bases between. The chain's CDR3 is CAIGRGSSSPLHF. The DNA for the CDR3 is TGTGCCATCGGGCGCGGTAGTTCCTCACCCCTCCACTTT.

Note on this clone: The junction shows a germline mismatch at one end, possibly a read error. This chain links TRBV5-3 with TRBJ1-1, with D unclear. TRBV5-3 is labeled an ORF, and its function is uncertain. There are 15 residues in the CDR3. This chain's CDR3 is CASSLARGLNTEAFF. CDR3 in DNA: TGTGCCAGCAGCTTGGCACGGGGTTTGAACACTGAAGCTTTCTTT.

The chain combines TRBV28 with TRBJ2-1; no clear D. The CDR3 has 14 residues. The V end was cut by 7 bases, the J end by 14 bases, with 24 bases between. Germline V lookup: CDR1 MDHEN, CDR2 SYDVKM. The CDR3 loop is CASTTSPGTEREFF. CDR3 DNA: TGTGCCAGCACCACCTCCCCCGGTACAGAAAGGGAGTTCTTC.

The V and J genes are TRBV6-6 and TRBJ2-7; D is unclear. Germline CDR1 reads MNHNY; CDR2 reads SVGAGI (reference sequence). The length of the CDR3 is 13 residues. V was shortened by 0 bases and J by 2 bases, with 5 bases between the two germline ends. As DNA, the CDR3 is TGTGCCAGCAGTTACTCCAAAACCTACGAGCAGTACTTC. It translates to CASSYSKTYEQYF.

This chain links TRBV19 with TRBJ2-3; 13 positions agree with TRBD2. In germline, CDR1 is LNHDA, CDR2 SQIVND (reference sequence). This CDR3 contains 18 residues. V dropped 4 bases and J dropped 1; count of bases not matched to a gene: 8. CDR3 bases: TGTGCCAGTAGTAACGTGGGACTAGCGGGGATTGGCACAGATACGCAGTATTTT. It codes for CASSNVGLAGIGTDTQYF. Full variable domain (rest looked up from reference TRBV19 and TRBJ2-3): DGGITQSPKYLFRKEGQNVTLSCEQNLNHDAMYWYRQDPGQGLRLIYYSQIVNDFQKGDIAEGYSVSREKKESFPLTVTSAQKNPTAFYLCASSNVGLAGIGTDTQYFGPGTRLTVL.

The J gene is TRBJ2-5, the V gene TRBV11-2; 8 nucleotides align to TRBD1. J lost 7 bases, V lost 1 base, and 8 bases had no gene match. Germline V gives CDR1 SGHAT, CDR2 FQNNGV. This CDR3 region has 15 residues. The CDR3 DNA reads as TGTGCCAGCAGCTTAGTTACCGCAGGGACAGGGACCCAGTACTTC. Amino acid sequence: CASSLVTAGTGTQYF.

Comments on this clone: In the same sample, other DNA sequences code for this CDR3. The chain couples TRBV7-3 to TRBJ1-1; D call uncertain. This CDR3 has 13 amino acids. Trimming cost V 6 bases and J 1 base, with 9 bases left between them. The germline V gene encodes CDR1 SGHTA and CDR2 FQGTGA. The CDR3 sequence is CASSSQENTEAFF. The CDR3 DNA reads TGTGCCAGCAGTTCTCAGGAGAACACTGAAGCTTTCTTT.

This rearrangement joins TRBV5-1 to TRBJ1-3; maybe TRBD1 (6 bases). The V gene lost 3 bases and the J gene lost 0 bases, with 10 bases spanning the gap. The CDR3 is made up of 15 amino acids. Germline V gene data show CDR1 as SGHRS and CDR2 as YFSETQ. CDR3 protein: CASSSDSLSGNTIYF. CDR3 bases: TGCGCCAGCAGCTCGGACAGCCTCTCTGGAAACACCATATATTTT.

V and J are TRBV7-6 and TRBJ1-1; 10 nucleotides agree with TRBD1. The CDR3 loop spans 16 amino acids. V lost 5 bases and J lost 4; bases outside the gene matches: 10. Germline loops: CDR1 SGHVS, CDR2 FNYEAQ. The CDR3 DNA is TGTGCCAGCAGCCTAGGACAGGGGGGGAGGATCACTGAAGCTTTCTTT. The encoded protein is CASSLGQGGRITEAFF. The full variable domain, with the rest looked up from reference TRBV7-6 and TRBJ1-1, is GAGVSQSPRYKVTKRGQDVALRCDPISGHVSLYWYRQALGQGPEFLTYFNYEAQQDKSGLPNDRFSAERPEGSISTLTIQRTEQRDSAMYRCASSLGQGGRITEAFFGQGTRLTVV.

In the case of this clone: Other DNA sequences of this sample code for an identical CDR3. The J gene is TRBJ2-7, the V gene TRBV18; 7 positions match TRBD2. Trimming took 3 bases from V and 4 from J; bases not matched to a gene: 3. This CDR3 has 13 amino acids. Germline V gene lookup returns CDR1 KGHSH and CDR2 LQKENI. The CDR3 is CASSPTGGYEQYF. The CDR3 region has the DNA TGTGCCAGCTCACCCACCGGGGGGTACGAGCAGTACTTC. Full variable domain (rest looked up from reference TRBV18 and TRBJ2-7): NAGVMQNPRHLVRRRGQEARLRCSPMKGHSHVYWYRQLPEEGLKFMVYLQKENIIDESGMPKERFSAEFPKEGPSILRIQQVVRGDSAAYFCASSPTGGYEQYFGPGTRLTVT.

The chain is built from TRBV18 and TRBJ1-4; 10 nucleotides agree with TRBD1. The CDR3 has 16 amino acids. From germline, CDR1 is KGHSH and CDR2 LQKENI. The V and J ends lost 5 bases and 5 bases, in that order; junction bases with no gene match: 8. CDR3 DNA: TGTGCCAGCTCAACCCGGGACAGGGGATTAAATGAAAAACTGTTTTTT. Its translation is CASSTRDRGLNEKLFF.

The chain uses TRBV4-2 and TRBJ2-3, with D perhaps matching TRBD2 (5 bases). Germline values: CDR1 LGHNA, CDR2 YNFKEQ. The V end lost 1 base, the J end lost 1 base, and 18 bases lay between the germline ends. This CDR3 has 18 residues. The CDR3 spells CASSQGRIANRGTDTQYF. In nucleotides, the CDR3 is TGTGCCAGCAGCCAAGGTCGAATAGCGAATCGGGGCACAGATACGCAGTATTTT.

The chain joins TRBV19 to TRBJ2-2; possible D gene TRBD2, 5 bases. The CDR3 extends over 14 amino acids. V was shortened by 2 bases and J by 9 bases, with 13 bases between the two germline ends. Germline lookup yields CDR1 LNHDA and CDR2 SQIVND (reference sequence). The CDR3 reads CASSIPGKVWELFF. The CDR3 region has the DNA TGTGCCAGTAGTATACCGGGGAAAGTCTGGGAGCTGTTTTTT. Using reference TRBV19 and TRBJ2-2 for the parts outside the CDR3, the full variable domain is DGGITQSPKYLFRKEGQNVTLSCEQNLNHDAMYWYRQDPGQGLRLIYYSQIVNDFQKGDIAEGYSVSREKKESFPLTVTSAQKNPTAFYLCASSIPGKVWELFFGEGSRLTVL.

This clone was seen more than once but under ten times. This rearrangement joins TRBV4-1 to TRBJ1-5; 8 nucleotides align to TRBD1. This CDR3 spans 16 amino acids. Germline assignment: CDR1 MGHRA and CDR2 YSYEKL. V lost 3 bases and J lost 2; bases outside the gene matches: 6. Here the CDR3 DNA reads TGCGCCAGCAGCCAGGGACAGGTCGGGGGCAATCAGCCCCAGCATTTT. This codes for CASSQGQVGGNQPQHF.

The rearrangement joins TRBV5-1 to TRBJ2-5; weak D call: TRBD1 (6 bases). The CDR3 sequence is 15 residues long. V was clipped by 0 bases and J by 4 bases, with 13 bases between them. Per the germline V gene, CDR1 is SGHRS and CDR2 is YFSETQ. The CDR3 DNA sequence: TGCGCCAGCAGCTTGGATGGGGGCACTGGAGAGACCCAGTACTTC. Translation: CASSLDGGTGETQYF.

The chain uses TRBV5-6 and TRBJ1-1; no definite D call. CDR1 and CDR2 from the germline V gene are SGHDT and YYEEEE. Trimming removed 4 bases at V and 3 bases at J, with 10 bases between. The CDR3 length is 13 residues. The CDR3 nucleotides read TGTGCCAGCAGCACTAGTGCGTACACTGAAGCTTTCTTT. It is translated as CASSTSAYTEAFF.

The rearrangement uses TRBV4-2 and TRBJ2-6; D remains ambiguous. V lost 0 bases and J lost 4, with 10 bases in between. Germline CDR1 LGHNA, CDR2 YNFKEQ. CDR3 length equals 16 residues. In nucleotides, the CDR3 is TGTGCCAGCAGCCAAGAAATAAGGGCCGGGGCCAACGTCCTGACTTTC. Its protein product is CASSQEIRAGANVLTF.

The rearrangement uses TRBV10-3 and TRBJ1-5; TRBD1 matches at 12 bases. Unmatched junction bases numbered 5, after V lost 4 bases and J lost 4 bases. The CDR3 loop spans 16 amino acids. CDR1 and CDR2 (germline): ENHRY, SYGVKD. This chain's CDR3 is CAISGGTGGKNQPQHF. CDR3 coding DNA: TGTGCCATCAGTGGGGGGACAGGGGGCAAGAATCAGCCCCAGCATTTT.

The chain joins TRBV2 to TRBJ1-5; 8 nucleotides agree with TRBD1. V shed 4 bases, J shed 4 bases, and the junction held 6 bases outside the gene matches. The CDR3 is 15 residues long. Germline V gives CDR1 SNHLY, CDR2 FYNNEI. The CDR3: CASSGGTGENQPQHF. CDR3 bases: TGTGCCAGCAGTGGTGGGACAGGTGAGAATCAGCCCCAGCATTTT.

J is TRBJ2-7 and V is TRBV27; D perhaps matches TRBD2 (5 bases). The ends were cut back, 0 bases at V and 5 bases at J, with 14 bases in the middle. Germline CDR1 is MNHEY and CDR2 is SMNVEV (reference sequence). This CDR3 is 15 amino acids long. This CDR3 reads CASSLSLTSFHEQYF. Here the CDR3 DNA reads TGTGCCAGCAGTTTATCCCTCACTAGTTTCCACGAGCAGTACTTC.

On this clone: The sample carries other DNA sequences with the same CDR3. In DNA, the CDR3 is TGCGCCAGCAGCCAAGTGGGTCGATCGGAGCTTCACTATGGCTACACCTTC. Protein product: CASSQVGRSELHYGYTF. The gene calls are TRBV4-1 and TRBJ1-2; the D is unclear. Trimming stripped 1 base from V and 3 bases from J, with 18 bases between. This CDR3 has 17 amino acids. CDR1 is MGHRA, CDR2 YSYEKL, per germline.

Regarding this clone: The sample carries other DNA sequences with the same CDR3. This chain's CDR3 is CASSPKETQYF. The CDR3 DNA follows: TGTGCCAGCAGTCCTAAAGAGACCCAGTACTTC. The genes are TRBV25-1 and TRBJ2-5; no firm D call. CDR1 and CDR2 (germline): MGHDK, SYGVNS. Trimming took 5 bases from V and 3 from J, leaving 4 bases between them. This CDR3 has 11 residues.

The chain joins TRBV7-3 to TRBJ2-1, with a possible D match to TRBD1 (6 bases). V was pared by 3 bases and J by 4 bases, with 10 bases between. The CDR3 sequence is 14 residues long. Germline CDR1 and CDR2: SGHTA and FQGTGA. The CDR3 loop reads CASSFGGQYNEQFF. The CDR3 region has the DNA TGTGCCAGCAGCTTTGGGGGACAATACAATGAGCAGTTCTTC. The complete variable domain, with remaining parts taken from reference TRBV7-3 and TRBJ2-1, reads GAGVSQTPSNKVTEKGKYVELRCDPISGHTALYWYRQSLGQGPEFLIYFQGTGAADDSGLPNDRFFAVRPEGSVSTLKIQRTERGDSAVYLCASSFGGQYNEQFFGPGTRLTVL.

This chain links TRBV5-4 with TRBJ2-7; D uncertain. This CDR3 has 13 residues. V was pared by 3 bases and J by 3 bases, with 10 bases between. CDR1 is SGHNT, CDR2 YYREEE, per germline (reference sequence). CDR3: CASSYSPLYEQYF. The CDR3 DNA follows: TGTGCCAGCAGCTACTCCCCCCTCTACGAGCAGTACTTC. The full variable domain, rest sourced from reference TRBV5-4 and TRBJ2-7, is ETGVTQSPTHLIKTRGQQVTLRCSSQSGHNTVSWYQQALGQGPQFIFQYYREEENGRGNFPPRFSGLQFPNYSSELNVNALELDDSALYLCASSYSPLYEQYFGPGTRLTVT.

V usage is TRBV9 and J usage is TRBJ2-1, with 9 bases fitting TRBD2. The J segment lost 1 base and the V segment lost 1 base, leaving 6 bases of the junction unmatched. This CDR3 region has 17 residues. The germline V gene has CDR1 SGDLS and CDR2 YYNGEE. This CDR3 is CASSVSGGRASYNEQFF. The CDR3 DNA sequence: TGTGCCAGCAGCGTATCGGGCGGGAGGGCTTCCTACAATGAGCAGTTCTTC.